The 6 T cell receptor beta chains in this list originate from one sample, sequenced in a study of regulatory T cells in long-lasting Graves disease. In building TCR beta libraries, iRepertoire HTBI primers were used together with Arm-PCR of CDR3 regions. One entry per CDR3 protein, called by TCRdb with MiXCR from the multiplex PCR reads. The table shows about 540,000 distinct CDR3 sequences, with roughly 14% occurring only once. Time point denoted: newly diagnosed GD, antithyroid drugs for less than 3 months. TCR sequences were obtained from RNA taken from PBMCs. This sample was shared with a second study, whose subject was T cells in Graves' hyperthyroidism and ophthalmopathy.

The sequencing used peripheral blood mononuclear cells (PBMCs), collected at new diagnosis, from a patient treated with antithyroid drugs. All receptors derive from a man aged 25 to 40 with Graves disease.

This clonotype has just a few counts. The chain combines TRBV19 with TRBJ2-7; possibly TRBD2 for D (6 bases). Deletions cut 1 base from V and 4 bases from J, with 14 bases between. The germline CDR1 and CDR2 sequences are LNHDA and SQIVND (reference sequence). This CDR3 comprises 15 residues. CDR3: CASSIGAGTVYEQYF. CDR3 coding DNA: TGTGCCAGTAGTATAGGCGCCGGGACTGTGTACGAGCAGTACTTC.

This clonotype was found many times. This chain uses TRBV6-1 with TRBJ2-3, with D maybe TRBD2 (5 bases). The CDR3 is 18 residues long. V was cut by 6 bases and J by 1 base, with 23 bases left in between. The germline CDR1 and CDR2 sequences are MNHNS and SASEGT. CDR3 sequence: CASSLGRLGGVGTDTQYF. The DNA for the CDR3 is TGTGCCAGCAGCCTAGGACGGCTTGGAGGAGTGGGCACAGATACGCAGTATTTT.

Ten or more counts support this clonotype. The chain links TRBV9 to TRBJ1-1; no definite D call. Trimming shortened V by 3 bases and J by 0 bases, and 6 bases separated the two germline ends. Germline CDR1 reads SGDLS; CDR2 reads YYNGEE. The CDR3 is 13 residues long. The chain's CDR3 is CASSGAVNTEAFF. The CDR3 bases are TGTGCCAGCAGCGGCGCGGTGAACACTGAAGCTTTCTTT. The full variable domain, rest sourced from reference TRBV9 and TRBJ1-1, is DSGVTQTPKHLITATGQRVTLRCSPRSGDLSVYWYQQSLDQGLQFLIQYYNGEERAKGNILERFSAQQFPDLHSELNLSSLELGDSALYFCASSGAVNTEAFFGQGTRLTVV.

The chain is built from TRBV28 and TRBJ2-1, with unresolved D. Germline assignment: CDR1 MDHEN and CDR2 SYDVKM. The CDR3 is made up of 16 amino acids. The V and J ends lost 6 bases and 0 bases respectively, with 15 bases between them. The CDR3 is CASSRGSAGSYNEQFF. The DNA of the CDR3 is TGTGCCAGCAGCCGTGGCAGCGCCGGCTCCTACAATGAGCAGTTCTTC.

As for this clonotype: This may be a read error: a much more frequent sequence differs by one nucleotide. The chain is built from TRBV30 and TRBJ2-5; D may be TRBD1 or TRBD2 (5 bases each). The CDR3 totals 14 residues. The V gene's germline CDR1 is GTSNPN and CDR2 SVGIG (reference sequence). V lost 3 bases to trimming and J lost 11 bases, with 22 bases between them. CDR3 coding DNA: TGTGCCTGGAGGGGGGAACTGTCTTACAATGAGCAGTACTTC. Amino acid sequence: CAWRGELSYNEQYF.

Many counts were recorded for this clonotype. The gene calls are TRBV24-1 and TRBJ2-7; 7 nucleotides match TRBD1. Germline trimming cut 6 bases from V and 1 base from J; bases unmatched to any gene: 2. Germline V gene sequence: CDR1 KGHDR, CDR2 SFDVKD. There are 13 residues in the CDR3. The CDR3 is CATSRGQSYEQYF. CDR3 bases: TGTGCCACCAGTAGGGGACAGTCCTACGAGCAGTACTTC.